These 22 T cell receptor beta chains share one sample of origin, sequenced in a study of blood T cells in healthy people across ages. The use of a sample-barcoded 5' primer and a J-beta primer mix characterized a second PCR of about 7 to 12 cycles. TCRdb passed the 5' RACE reads through MiXCR, listing each CDR3 protein once. The sample contains about 1.4 million distinct CDR3 sequences, 55% to 75% of which appear only once. The sample taken for sequencing was blood. The receptors were sampled from a man younger than 30 in good health.

This chain uses TRBV20-1 with TRBJ2-1, with D possibly matching TRBD2 (6 bases). In germline, CDR1 is DFQATT, CDR2 SNEGSKA (reference sequence). Trimming shortened V by 3 bases and J by 0 bases, and 18 bases separated the two germline ends. This CDR3 is built from 17 residues. The CDR3 DNA reads as TGCAGTGCTAGTCTATTGACTAGATTCCACTCCTACAATGAGCAGTTCTTC. This encodes CSASLLTRFHSYNEQFF.

The chain employs TRBV7-9 and TRBJ1-5; 9 bases agree with TRBD1. J gave up 6 bases and V 4 bases, and 10 bases lay outside the gene matches. The CDR3 is made up of 16 amino acids. Germline CDR1 and CDR2: SEHNR and FQNEAQ (reference sequence). The chain's CDR3 is CASSSSDRGWSQPQHF. The CDR3 DNA sequence: TGTGCCAGCAGCTCCTCGGACAGGGGATGGAGTCAGCCCCAGCATTTT.

There are a few counts of this clonotype. The V gene is TRBV7-9, the J gene TRBJ2-6; possibly TRBD1 for D (5 bases). CDR1 is SEHNR and CDR2 is FQNEAQ in the germline V gene (reference sequence). V lost 3 bases, J lost 2 bases, and 11 bases lay in between. The CDR3 is 16 amino acids. The CDR3 protein is CASSFSGQTGANVLTF. CDR3 DNA: TGTGCCAGCAGCTTTTCAGGGCAAACTGGGGCCAACGTCCTGACTTTC.

CDR3 nucleotides: TGTGCCAGCAGTGGGACAGGGGTGAATGGCTACACCTTC. This gives the protein CASSGTGVNGYTF. The chain recombines TRBV2 with TRBJ1-2; 9 nucleotides line up with TRBD1. Germline V gene data show CDR1 as SNHLY and CDR2 as FYNNEI. The CDR3 spans 13 residues. The V and J ends lost 4 bases and 6 bases, in that order; junction bases with no gene match: 3.

The gene calls are TRBV5-1 and TRBJ2-3; D is perhaps TRBD2 (6 bases). V lost 2 bases and J lost 3, with 10 bases in between. Germline CDR1 is SGHRS and CDR2 is YFSETQ. The CDR3 has 14 amino acids. CDR3 amino acids: CASSFSLATDTQYF. The CDR3 bases are TGCGCCAGCAGCTTTTCTCTAGCGACAGATACGCAGTATTTT.

The V and J genes are TRBV7-6 and TRBJ2-7; 11 nucleotides match TRBD2. Trimming at V came to 1 base and at J to 7 bases, leaving 9 bases not matched to a gene. Germline values: CDR1 SGHVS, CDR2 FNYEAQ. The CDR3 covers 16 residues. CDR3 residues: CASSLEVAGGPSEQYF. CDR3 DNA: TGTGCCAGCAGCTTAGAGGTAGCGGGAGGGCCGAGTGAGCAGTACTTC.

The rearrangement joins TRBV12-5 to TRBJ1-1; unclear D gene. The CDR3 is 14 residues long. With 7 bases removed from V and 3 bases from J, the gap between germline ends came to 15 bases. Germline values: CDR1 LGHNT, CDR2 FRNRAP. The CDR3 loop is CASDTAGGDTEAFF. CDR3 DNA: TGTGCTAGTGATACAGCCGGCGGGGACACTGAAGCTTTCTTT. The variable domain in full, with the rest retrieved from reference TRBV12-5 and TRBJ1-1, is DARVTQTPRHKVTEMGQEVTMRCQPILGHNTVFWYRQTMMQGLELLAYFRNRAPLDDSGMPKDRFSAEMPDATLATLKIQPSEPRDSAVYFCASDTAGGDTEAFFGQGTRLTVV.

The genes are TRBV29-1 and TRBJ2-1; tentatively, D is TRBD2 (5 bases). This CDR3 region has 12 residues. The V gene's germline CDR1 is SQVTM and CDR2 ANQGSEA. The ends were cut back, 7 bases at V and 3 bases at J, with 10 bases in the middle. Here the CDR3 reads CSDTSIYNEQFF. CDR3 in DNA: TGCAGCGACACTAGTATCTACAATGAGCAGTTCTTC.

This clonotype was seen a single time. The chain has TRBV20-1 and TRBJ1-5, with D unresolved. The CDR3 runs 15 residues. Per the germline V gene, CDR1 is DFQATT and CDR2 is SNEGSKA (reference sequence). Trimming removed 6 bases from V and 1 base from J, with 16 bases in between. CDR3: CSALNRGKSNQPQHF. The DNA of the CDR3 is TGCAGTGCCCTTAACCGGGGAAAAAGCAATCAGCCCCAGCATTTT.

V is TRBV7-9 and J is TRBJ1-1; 9 bases match TRBD1. The ends lost 4 bases at V and 7 bases at J; junction bases unmatched: 16. Germline V gene sequence: CDR1 SEHNR, CDR2 FQNEAQ (reference sequence). The length of the CDR3 is 17 residues. This CDR3 is CASSSHRGLSSFGEAFF. The CDR3 coding sequence is TGTGCCAGCAGCTCCCACAGGGGGCTCTCCTCCTTTGGTGAAGCTTTCTTT.

This chain links TRBV4-2 with TRBJ2-1; TRBD2 aligns across 12 bases. The DNA end is a closer match to TRBJ2-7, so the J assignment may be wrong. The CDR3 sequence is 17 residues long. Per germline, CDR1 LGHNA and CDR2 YNFKEQ. CDR3 bases: TGTGCCAGCAGCTACTCCGGGACTAGCGGGCCCTACAATGAGCAGTACTTC. Translated: CASSYSGTSGPYNEQYF.

J is TRBJ2-7 and V is TRBV20-1; D not certain. V gave up 7 bases and J gave up 1 base, with 11 bases separating them. Germline CDR1 reads DFQATT; CDR2 reads SNEGSKA (reference sequence). There are 12 residues in the CDR3. The CDR3 reads CSVRSRSYEQYF. The CDR3 coding sequence is TGCAGTGTACGCAGTAGGTCCTACGAGCAGTACTTC.

The rearrangement links TRBV7-6 to TRBJ2-6; D may be TRBD2 (6 bases). The length of the CDR3 is 15 residues. Trimming stripped 5 bases from V and 4 bases from J, with 12 bases between. Per germline, CDR1 SGHVS and CDR2 FNYEAQ. In DNA, the CDR3 is TGTGCCAGCAGCCCAACCGGGGGAGGGGCCAACGTCCTGACTTTC. It is translated as CASSPTGGGANVLTF. The complete variable domain, with remaining parts taken from reference TRBV7-6 and TRBJ2-6, reads GAGVSQSPRYKVTKRGQDVALRCDPISGHVSLYWYRQALGQGPEFLTYFNYEAQQDKSGLPNDRFSAERPEGSISTLTIQRTEQRDSAMYRCASSPTGGGANVLTFGAGSRLTVL.

The chain combines TRBV13 with TRBJ1-2, with TRBD1 as a possible D gene (6 bases). The CDR3 runs to 15 residues. Germline V gene sequence: CDR1 PRHDT, CDR2 FYEKMQ (reference sequence). V gave up 0 bases and J gave up 7 bases, with 15 bases separating them. The CDR3 sequence is CASSLGVTGRSGYTF. The CDR3 nucleotides are TGTGCCAGCAGCTTAGGCGTCACAGGGAGAAGTGGCTACACCTTC.

The J gene is TRBJ2-5, the V gene TRBV2; D not resolved. CDR3 size: 14 residues. The ends were cut back, 0 bases at V and 5 bases at J, with 10 bases in the middle. Germline-derived CDR1 and CDR2 are SNHLY and FYNNEI. CDR3: CASSEAEPAETQYF. DNA of the CDR3: TGTGCCAGCAGTGAAGCTGAACCGGCGGAGACCCAGTACTTC.

The J gene is TRBJ2-3, the V gene TRBV10-2, with 8 positions matching TRBD1. This CDR3 is built from 16 residues. CDR1 is WSHSY and CDR2 is SAAADI in the germline V gene. Germline trimming cut 6 bases from V and 2 bases from J; bases unmatched to any gene: 10. In nucleotides, the CDR3 is TGCGCCAGCAGCGACTTGAGGACAGGGATCACAGATACGCAGTATTTT. Translated: CASSDLRTGITDTQYF.

V usage is TRBV27 and J usage is TRBJ2-5; D possibly matches TRBD1 or TRBD2 (5 bases each). V was cut by 5 bases and J by 11 bases, with 12 bases left in between. The CDR3 runs to 11 residues. The germline CDR1 and CDR2 sequences are MNHEY and SMNVEV (reference sequence). CDR3 sequence: CASSHGAGQYF. CDR3 DNA sequence: TGTGCCAGCAGTCACGGGGCAGGGCAGTACTTC.

The chain carries TRBV30 and TRBJ2-1; D call uncertain. The CDR3 extends over 13 amino acids. V was clipped by 6 bases and J by 6 bases, with 15 bases between them. CDR1 and CDR2 (germline): GTSNPN, SVGIG (reference sequence). CDR3 coding DNA: TGTGCCTGTCTTCGGCCCCATAGCAATGAGCAGTTCTTC. Amino acid sequence: CACLRPHSNEQFF.

Only one count was recorded for this clonotype. V is TRBV9 and J is TRBJ2-3; D is uncertain. Trimming removed 0 bases at V and 2 bases at J, with 13 bases between. The length of the CDR3 is 16 residues. CDR1 and CDR2 from the germline V gene are SGDLS and YYNGEE. CDR3: CASSVGRPFTTDTQYF. The CDR3 DNA is TGTGCCAGCAGCGTAGGAAGGCCCTTTACCACAGATACGCAGTATTTT. The entire variable domain, with the rest obtained from reference TRBV9 and TRBJ2-3, is as follows: DSGVTQTPKHLITATGQRVTLRCSPRSGDLSVYWYQQSLDQGLQFLIQYYNGEERAKGNILERFSAQQFPDLHSELNLSSLELGDSALYFCASSVGRPFTTDTQYFGPGTRLTVL.

V gene TRBV24-1 combines with J gene TRBJ2-1; D is ambiguous. The CDR3 contains 16 residues. The germline V gene encodes CDR1 KGHDR and CDR2 SFDVKD. Trimming took off 0 bases at V and 0 bases at J, with 8 bases between the two ends. The DNA for the CDR3 is TGTGCCACCAGTGATTTGAGTAAGTCCTCCTACAATGAGCAGTTCTTC. This codes for CATSDLSKSSYNEQFF.

This clonotype was counted between two and nine times. The gene calls are TRBV20-1 and TRBJ2-1, with 9 nucleotides matching TRBD2. Germline V gene data show CDR1 as DFQATT and CDR2 as SNEGSKA (reference sequence). There are 15 residues in the CDR3. Losses at the gene ends were 6 bases for V and 6 bases for J; bases not matched to a gene: 12. CDR3 in amino acids: CSAGLGLAGANEQFF. The DNA for the CDR3 is TGCAGTGCGGGCCTCGGTTTAGCGGGGGCCAATGAGCAGTTCTTC.

This clonotype was counted only a few times. J is TRBJ2-7 and V is TRBV4-3; D may correspond to TRBD1 or TRBD2 (5 bases each). Trimming cost V 3 bases and J 2 bases, with 11 bases left between them. CDR3 length: 14 amino acids. CDR1 is LGHNA and CDR2 is YSLEER in the germline V gene. This CDR3 is CASSQGVTAYEQYF. Here the CDR3 DNA reads TGCGCCAGCAGCCAGGGGGTTACAGCCTACGAGCAGTACTTC.